The 4 T cell receptor beta chains given below trace back to one sample, sequenced in a study of beta chain features in type 1 diabetes (dated by TCRdb to between 2017 and 2018). The investigation overall reported the following: A moderate but significant shortening of TCRB CDR3 length was observed in type 1 diabetes patients in all four CD4+ subsets.

These receptors have no known antigen. The library came from the immunoSEQ multiplex PCR assay. The entire amount of isolated RNA was reverse transcribed using the High Capacity cDNA Reverse Transcription Kit, so the sequenced TCRB transcripts were expressed ones. TCRdb limited this immuneACCESS table to in-frame rearrangements with V and J called. A share of clones is missing; checked studies link under half to unresolved V genes, and the rest is unexplained. The sample table contains under 300,000 clones; only one count was recorded for about 15% of them. Jointly, the top ten make up 0.015% to 0.02% of the sample. Sequenced sample: naive CD4+ T cells from blood. Read against the paper, the sample's cell subset or site label means: true naive CD4+ T cells. Receptors were obtained from a man younger than 45 with type 1 diabetes.

This clone turned up a few times. This rearrangement joins TRBV7-2 to TRBJ2-1, with 14 positions matching TRBD2. V was pared by 1 base and J by 11 bases, with 1 base of the junction left unmatched. CDR1 SGHTA and CDR2 FQGNSA come from the germline V gene. This CDR3 has 14 residues. The CDR3 is CASSLGLAGGKQFF. CDR3 in DNA: TGTGCCAGCAGCTTAGGACTAGCGGGAGGGAAGCAGTTCTTC.

The chain combines TRBV15 with TRBJ1-6; D may be TRBD1 (6 bases). Trimming cost V 0 bases and J 13 bases, with 16 bases left between them. CDR3 length equals 15 residues. CDR1 is LNHNV and CDR2 is YYDKDF in the germline V gene (reference sequence). CDR3 bases: TGTGCCACCAGCAGAGATCAGTCAGGGGCATCGCCCCTCCACTTT. This sequence encodes CATSRDQSGASPLHF.

The CDR3 reads CASSISIGRSPLHF. DNA for the CDR3: TGTGCCAGCAGTATCTCAATAGGGAGATCACCCCTCCACTTT. The gene calls are TRBV6-5 and TRBJ1-6; D is undetermined. Germline loops: CDR1 MNHEY, CDR2 SVGAGI. This CDR3 comprises 14 residues. Trimming stripped 5 bases from V and 10 bases from J, with 15 bases between.

The chain joins TRBV7-2 to TRBJ2-1; 10 bases fit TRBD2. The V gene's germline CDR1 is SGHTA and CDR2 FQGNSA. This CDR3 has 20 amino acids. The V and J ends lost 0 bases and 9 bases, in that order; junction bases with no gene match: 20. CDR3 sequence: CASSLALPHRSSGRVTEQFF. CDR3 nucleotides: TGTGCCAGCAGCTTAGCTCTGCCCCATCGGAGCAGCGGGAGGGTTACTGAGCAGTTCTTC.